Detailed here is one T cell receptor (beta chain). The sample comes from a study of blood T cell repertoires in COVID-19. Background on the study: Samples of COVID-19 (acute and convalescent) were obtained from the United States, Italy and Spain. PBMCs, B-cell-depleted T cells, or T cells were the source of the cDNA or gDNA that made up the material.

In the original workflow: Counts of nucleated cells, estimated from reference gene primer amplification, were obtained. This table comes from immunoSEQ multiplex PCR, and its TCRdb copy is limited to in-frame clones, with some not included. The V and J calls and clone size come from that table; D and trimming were worked out from the DNA. Of fewer than 200,000 clones listed, roughly 83% are singletons. Trimming stripped 4 bases from V and 4 bases from J, with 4 bases between. This CDR3 spans 11 amino acids. The germline CDR1 and CDR2 sequences are MNHEY and SVGAGI. The genes are TRBV6-5 and TRBJ1-2, with D unclear. The specimen was PBMCs or T cells enriched from blood (not recorded which). The sequence was collected from a woman aged 50 to 60 who had recovered from COVID-19. The CDR3 DNA sequence: TGTGCCAGCAGTTCGTCCTATGGCTACACCTTC. Encoded protein: CASSSSYGYTF.